Listed below are T cell receptor beta chains from one sample, sequenced in a study of T cell repertoires in cytomegalovirus infection. TCRdb called the reads again in MiXCR, with one record for every CDR3 protein. The profile covers just over 450,000 distinct CDR3 sequences, with about 42% appearing a single time and about 45% taken by the ten largest. What these receptors recognize is not known. The sequenced sample was cultured PBMCs, obtained from culture after CMV antigen stimulation. Receptor source: a human donor in good health (CMV status not recorded). Some clones in this sample may be carry-over from other donors' samples. Both conserved end residues are part of each CDR3. D genes are given only for firm matches. Clone sizes are given selectively: once, few, many, or a class where the clone is expanded.

j_call cdr3_length v_call clone_size d_call cdr3_aa cdr3_nt
TRBJ1-1 13 TRBV7-9 NA NA CASIVQGNTEAFF TGTGCCAGCATCGTACAGGGTAACACTGAAGCTTTCTTT
TRBJ2-1 14 TRBV20-1 NA TRBD2 CSATRGEFNNEQFF TGCAGTGCTACCCGGGGGGAATTTAACAATGAGCAGTTCTTC
TRBJ2-7 15 TRBV6-2/TRBV6-3 NA TRBD2 CASRESGTAPYVRYF TGTGCCAGCAGGGAAAGCGGGACGGCCCCTTACGTGCGGTACTTC
TRBJ1-2 13 TRBV2 NA NA CASRSEGSGTVNF TGTGCCAGCCGATCCGAGGGGTCCGGGACGGTCAACTTC
TRBJ2-1 17 TRBV11-2 few TRBD1 CASSLNIRQGGYNEQFF TGTGCCAGCAGCTTAAATATCCGACAGGGCGGCTACAATGAGCAGTTCTTC
TRBJ2-1 13 TRBV6-4 once NA CASSDTLLGVQFF TGTGCCAGCAGTGACACGTTGTTGGGGGTGCAGTTCTTC
TRBJ1-2 14 TRBV5-6 NA NA CASSPVMGGVGYTF TGTGCCAGCAGCCCCGTTATGGGTGGAGTTGGCTACACCTTC
TRBJ2-3 15 TRBV27 many NA CASSSGTTSTDTQYF TGTGCCAGCAGCTCGGGGACAACTAGCACAGATACGCAGTATTTT
TRBJ2-7 14 TRBV28 NA NA CASRVQGTSYEQYF TGTGCCAGCAGGGTACAAGGGACCTCCTACGAGCAGTACTTC
TRBJ2-7 15 TRBV11-2 NA TRBD1 CASRLTGTTSYEQYF TGTGCCAGCAGATTGACAGGGACCACGTCCTACGAGCAGTACTTC
TRBJ2-3 15 TRBV7-2 many TRBD2 CASSLIAGSTDTQYF TGTGCCAGCAGCTTAATAGCGGGGAGCACAGATACGCAGTATTTT
TRBJ1-1 14 TRBV12-3/TRBV12-4 many TRBD1 CASSFGGQGTEAFF TGTGCCAGCAGTTTCGGGGGACAGGGGACTGAAGCTTTCTTT
TRBJ2-3 18 TRBV7-2 NA TRBD2 CASSPRGVAGGGTDTQYF TGTGCCAGCAGCCCGAGGGGGGTAGCGGGAGGAGGTACAGATACGCAGTATTTT
TRBJ2-7 15 TRBV7-9 NA TRBD1 CASSSDRVSSYEQYF TGTGCCAGCAGCTCGGACAGGGTCAGCTCCTACGAGCAGTACTTC
TRBJ1-1 14 TRBV12-3/TRBV12-4 NA NA CASRAGHGNTEAFF TGTGCCAGCAGGGCGGGACACGGTAACACTGAAGCTTTCTTT
TRBJ2-7 14 TRBV7-4 few NA CASSLPGPSYEQYF TGTGCCAGCAGCTTACCGGGACCGAGCTACGAGCAGTACTTC
TRBJ2-1 17 TRBV11-2 NA TRBD2 CASSPIHLAGGYNEQFF TGTGCCAGCAGCCCGATCCACCTAGCGGGAGGGTACAATGAGCAGTTCTTC
TRBJ1-3 15 TRBV5-6 NA NA CASRSTRTYGNTIYF TGTGCCAGCAGATCGACACGGACATATGGAAACACCATATATTTT
TRBJ1-4 14 TRBV6-2/TRBV6-3 NA TRBD1 CASGTGRTNEKLFF TGTGCCAGCGGGACAGGGAGGACTAATGAAAAACTGTTTTTT
TRBJ2-5 17 TRBV4-3 NA TRBD2 CASSTPGAGGPEETQYF TGCGCCAGCAGCACCCCGGGGGCGGGAGGGCCGGAAGAGACCCAGTACTTC
TRBJ2-7 14 TRBV20-1 NA NA CSASGGARAYEQYF TGCAGTGCTAGCGGGGGAGCCCGGGCCTACGAGCAGTACTTC
TRBJ1-5 16 TRBV27 NA NA CASSLTAAYSNQPQHF TGTGCCAGCAGTCTGACGGCCGCGTATAGCAATCAGCCCCAGCATTTT
TRBJ2-6 17 TRBV10-1 few NA CASSDSRDFSGANVLTF TGCGCCAGCAGTGACTCTCGGGACTTCTCTGGGGCCAACGTCCTGACTTTC